This is a list of T cell receptor beta chains from one sample in a study of shared clonotypes between healthy human individuals. Sequencing used immunoSEQ multiplex PCR; TCRdb keeps in-frame clones, though not all of them. The sample shows some 2.3 million clones, 90% to 95% of them seen only once. Sequencing was done on a sample of naive CD4+ T cells from PBMCs. The receptor set was obtained from a man aged 18 to 29 in good health. Some clones in this sample may be carry-over from other donors' samples. CDR3s include the opening cysteine and the closing phenylalanine or tryptophan. The D gene is left open where the match is weak. Not every row has a clone size; where given, it reads once, few, many or a size class.

J gene: TRBJ1-2
D gene: TRBD1
clone size: NA
V gene: TRBV4-3
CDR3 protein: CASSPDRGNYGYTF
CDR3 DNA: TGCGCCAGCAGCCCCGACAGGGGTAACTATGGCTACACCTTC

J gene: TRBJ2-5
D gene: TRBD2
clone size: NA
V gene: TRBV9
CDR3 protein: CASSAAGTSVETQYF
CDR3 DNA: TGTGCCAGCAGCGCCGCCGGGACTAGTGTCGAGACCCAGTACTTC

J gene: TRBJ2-1
D gene: NA
clone size: NA
V gene: TRBV19
CDR3 protein: CASSRVDSYNEQFF
CDR3 DNA: TGTGCCAGTAGTAGGGTAGACTCCTACAATGAGCAGTTCTTC

J gene: TRBJ1-4
D gene: NA
clone size: NA
V gene: TRBV5-8
CDR3 protein: CASSWQGVGGNEKLFF
CDR3 DNA: TGTGCCAGCAGCTGGCAGGGTGTCGGGGGAAATGAAAAACTGTTTTTT

J gene: TRBJ1-1
D gene: TRBD1
clone size: once
V gene: TRBV19
CDR3 protein: CASSGDRPNTEAFF
CDR3 DNA: TGTGCCAGTAGTGGGGACAGGCCGAACACTGAAGCTTTCTTT

J gene: TRBJ1-1
D gene: NA
clone size: NA
V gene: TRBV30
CDR3 protein: CAWGGWTEAFF
CDR3 DNA: TGTGCCTGGGGGGGTTGGACTGAAGCTTTCTTT

J gene: TRBJ2-7
D gene: TRBD2
clone size: NA
V gene: TRBV28
CDR3 protein: CASARGGGYYEQYF
CDR3 DNA: TGTGCCAGCGCTCGGGGCGGGGGGTACTACGAGCAGTACTTC

J gene: TRBJ2-7
D gene: NA
clone size: NA
V gene: TRBV11-3
CDR3 protein: CASSLRGNSYEQYF
CDR3 DNA: TGTGCCAGCAGCTTACGCGGGAACTCCTACGAGCAGTACTTC

J gene: TRBJ2-1
D gene: NA
clone size: once
V gene: TRBV5-1
CDR3 protein: CASSLQGIDNEQFF
CDR3 DNA: TGCGCCAGCAGCTTACAGGGTATCGACAATGAGCAGTTCTTC

J gene: TRBJ2-1
D gene: TRBD2
clone size: NA
V gene: TRBV7-8
CDR3 protein: CASSAGVGSYNEQFF
CDR3 DNA: TGTGCCAGCAGCGCGGGAGTCGGCTCCTACAATGAGCAGTTCTTC

J gene: TRBJ2-1
D gene: TRBD2
clone size: NA
V gene: TRBV15
CDR3 protein: CATSRGVLTGGPNEQFF
CDR3 DNA: TGTGCCACCAGCAGAGGCGTCCTCACGGGAGGGCCCAATGAGCAGTTCTTC

J gene: TRBJ2-7
D gene: TRBD1
clone size: NA
V gene: TRBV28
CDR3 protein: CASGQGRDEQYF
CDR3 DNA: TGTGCCAGCGGACAGGGGAGAGACGAGCAGTACTTC

J gene: TRBJ1-1
D gene: NA
clone size: NA
V gene: TRBV5-1
CDR3 protein: CASSPTQGSTEAFF
CDR3 DNA: TGCGCCAGCAGCCCAACACAGGGAAGCACTGAAGCTTTCTTT

J gene: TRBJ1-2
D gene: TRBD1
clone size: NA
V gene: TRBV18
CDR3 protein: CASSQQGTGPYGYTF
CDR3 DNA: TGTGCCAGCTCCCAACAAGGGACAGGGCCCTATGGCTACACCTTC

J gene: TRBJ2-5
D gene: NA
clone size: once
V gene: TRBV28
CDR3 protein: CASSLENLFQETQYF
CDR3 DNA: TGTGCCAGCAGTTTAGAAAACTTGTTCCAAGAGACCCAGTACTTC

J gene: TRBJ2-6
D gene: TRBD1
clone size: NA
V gene: TRBV6-1
CDR3 protein: CASSAQGVGANVLTF
CDR3 DNA: TGTGCCAGCAGTGCCCAGGGGGTTGGGGCCAACGTCCTGACTTTC

J gene: TRBJ1-5
D gene: NA
clone size: NA
V gene: TRBV28
CDR3 protein: CASSFPTELTSNQPQHF
CDR3 DNA: TGTGCCAGCAGTTTTCCAACCGAATTGACAAGCAATCAGCCCCAGCATTTT

J gene: TRBJ2-5
D gene: TRBD2
clone size: NA
V gene: TRBV5-1
CDR3 protein: CASSLSSGKETQYF
CDR3 DNA: TGCGCCAGCAGCTTGTCTAGCGGAAAAGAGACCCAGTACTTC

J gene: TRBJ2-5
D gene: NA
clone size: once
V gene: TRBV18
CDR3 protein: CASSPPASRQETQYF
CDR3 DNA: TGTGCCAGCTCACCACCGGCGAGCAGGCAAGAGACCCAGTACTTC

J gene: TRBJ1-5
D gene: TRBD1
clone size: few
V gene: TRBV4-2
CDR3 protein: CASRQAGTGGDQPQHF
CDR3 DNA: TGTGCCAGCAGACAAGCCGGGACAGGGGGCGATCAGCCCCAGCATTTT

J gene: TRBJ2-7
D gene: NA
clone size: NA
V gene: TRBV5-1
CDR3 protein: CASTSLRGPYEQYF
CDR3 DNA: TGCGCCAGCACCTCTCTCCGGGGACCCTACGAGCAGTACTTC

J gene: TRBJ2-6
D gene: NA
clone size: NA
V gene: TRBV18
CDR3 protein: CASSPGGTSGANVLTF
CDR3 DNA: TGTGCCAGCTCACCCGGGGGAACCTCTGGGGCCAACGTCCTGACTTTC

J gene: TRBJ1-4
D gene: NA
clone size: NA
V gene: TRBV5-6
CDR3 protein: CASSLAGFQAGEKLFF
CDR3 DNA: TGTGCCAGCAGCTTGGCAGGCTTTCAGGCCGGTGAAAAACTGTTTTTT

J gene: TRBJ1-4
D gene: NA
clone size: NA
V gene: TRBV14
CDR3 protein: CASSGAGVDEKLFF
CDR3 DNA: TGTGCCAGCAGCGGGGCAGGGGTTGACGAAAAACTGTTTTTT

J gene: TRBJ1-5
D gene: NA
clone size: NA
V gene: TRBV28
CDR3 protein: CASSFRWQGQGNQPQHF
CDR3 DNA: TGTGCCAGCAGTTTTAGGTGGCAGGGTCAGGGCAATCAGCCCCAGCATTTT

J gene: TRBJ2-3
D gene: NA
clone size: NA
V gene: TRBV2
CDR3 protein: CASSVHADTQYF
CDR3 DNA: TGTGCCAGCAGTGTACATGCGGATACGCAGTATTTT

J gene: TRBJ1-2
D gene: NA
clone size: NA
V gene: TRBV21-1
CDR3 protein: CASSCCRGGSLYGYTF
CDR3 DNA: TGTGCCAGCAGCTGCTGCAGGGGCGGGTCCCTCTATGGCTACACCTTC

J gene: TRBJ2-2
D gene: TRBD2
clone size: NA
V gene: TRBV5-4
CDR3 protein: CASSLEGLAGVGELFF
CDR3 DNA: TGTGCCAGCAGCTTGGAGGGACTAGCGGGAGTCGGGGAGCTGTTTTTT

J gene: TRBJ1-1
D gene: TRBD1
clone size: NA
V gene: TRBV2
CDR3 protein: CARKGQPNTEAFF
CDR3 DNA: TGTGCCAGGAAGGGACAGCCCAACACTGAAGCTTTCTTT

J gene: TRBJ2-7
D gene: NA
clone size: NA
V gene: TRBV28
CDR3 protein: CASSSQLGIRRSYEQYF
CDR3 DNA: TGTGCCAGCAGTTCCCAGCTCGGGATACGGCGCTCCTACGAGCAGTACTTC

J gene: TRBJ1-5
D gene: TRBD1
clone size: once
V gene: TRBV28
CDR3 protein: CASSLTGISNQPQHF
CDR3 DNA: TGTGCCAGCAGCTTGACAGGGATCAGCAATCAGCCCCAGCATTTT

J gene: TRBJ2-5
D gene: TRBD1
clone size: NA
V gene: TRBV14
CDR3 protein: CASSPEQGILETQYF
CDR3 DNA: TGTGCCAGCAGTCCGGAACAGGGGATTTTAGAGACCCAGTACTTC

J gene: TRBJ1-4
D gene: NA
clone size: few
V gene: TRBV5-1
CDR3 protein: CASSLVGMGEKLFF
CDR3 DNA: TGCGCCAGCAGCTTGGTGGGGATGGGAGAAAAACTGTTTTTT

J gene: TRBJ1-2
D gene: TRBD1
clone size: NA
V gene: TRBV28
CDR3 protein: CASSPGQGAFYGYTF
CDR3 DNA: TGTGCCAGCAGCCCCGGACAGGGGGCATTCTATGGCTACACCTTC

J gene: TRBJ2-7
D gene: TRBD1
clone size: NA
V gene: TRBV28
CDR3 protein: CASRFGQGILYEQYF
CDR3 DNA: TGTGCCAGCAGGTTCGGACAGGGAATTCTCTACGAGCAGTACTTC

J gene: TRBJ2-1
D gene: TRBD2
clone size: NA
V gene: TRBV4-1
CDR3 protein: CASSQPWTSDNEQFF
CDR3 DNA: TGCGCCAGCAGCCAACCATGGACTAGCGACAATGAGCAGTTCTTC

J gene: TRBJ1-3
D gene: NA
clone size: NA
V gene: TRBV30
CDR3 protein: CAWSLSSGNTIYF
CDR3 DNA: TGTGCCTGGAGTCTGAGCTCTGGAAACACCATATATTTT

J gene: TRBJ2-4
D gene: NA
clone size: NA
V gene: TRBV10-3
CDR3 protein: CAISGESWNIQYF
CDR3 DNA: TGTGCCATCAGTGGCGAATCTTGGAACATTCAGTACTTC

J gene: TRBJ2-1
D gene: TRBD2
clone size: NA
V gene: TRBV7-3
CDR3 protein: CASSLPGTSGPNEQFF
CDR3 DNA: TGTGCCAGCAGCCTACCGGGGACTAGCGGTCCCAATGAGCAGTTCTTC

J gene: TRBJ2-5
D gene: NA
clone size: once
V gene: TRBV9
CDR3 protein: CASSRPPTQETQYF
CDR3 DNA: TGTGCCAGCAGCCGCCCGCCAACTCAAGAGACCCAGTACTTC

J gene: TRBJ1-1
D gene: NA
clone size: NA
V gene: TRBV5-1
CDR3 protein: CASSLTGTNTEAFF
CDR3 DNA: TGCGCCAGCAGCTTAACAGGGACGAACACTGAAGCTTTCTTT

J gene: TRBJ1-2
D gene: NA
clone size: NA
V gene: TRBV28
CDR3 protein: CASSSRGYTF
CDR3 DNA: TGTGCCAGCAGTTCTCGCGGCTATACCTTC